This note documents a single TCR beta chain sequence. This clone's antigen is unknown. No base-level quality is on record; no much larger clone is a single base apart. CDR1 and CDR2, looked up from the germline V gene, are MNHNS and SASEGT. Its CDR3 holds 13 amino acids, cysteine through phenylalanine. Just CDR3 DNA is preserved here, 39 bases in frame from base 1. Trimming removed 0 bases from V and 7 bases from J, leaving 7 bases between the germline ends. TCRbeta CDR3 regions were amplified from genomic DNA using the immunoSEQ Assay, a bias-controlled multiplex PCR. In the paper's pipeline: The number of nucleated cells in each sample was estimated by amplification of reference gene primers within the assay. To quantify the absolute abundance of each unique TCRbeta CDR3 rearrangement, sequence reads were collapsed and filtered. For each sample, productive Simpson clonality was calculated by taking the square root of Simpson's diversity index across productive rearrangements. Sourced from immuneACCESS, this table was stored by TCRdb with only in-frame sequences that have V and J called. A share of the clones is absent; for the studies checked, an unresolved V gene accounts for under half, and the remainder has no known explanation. For V, J and clone size, that table is used; D and trimming come from the DNA. The sample profile shows about 430,000 clones; 70% to 90% of them were found once. The ten largest clones capture 1.4% to 1.5% of the sample.

This entry is derived from a study of blood T cell repertoires in COVID-19 (TCRdb year 2020). As for the study more broadly: Samples from collaborators originated in the United States, Italy and Spain and spanned both the acute and convalescent phases of COVID-19. The material from the prospective study consisted of cDNA or gDNA derived from T cells, B-cell-depleted T cells, or PBMCs. Deeply sampled blood TCRbeta repertoires from subjects exposed to, actively infected with, or recovered from COVID-19 were included in the dataset. The repertoires were released in a freely available public database meant as a resource for research on the immune response to SARS-CoV-2. Samples came from the ongoing ImmuneRACE study (first 160 participants) plus 1,254 subjects from 6 global collaborators. Sample metadata almost always included a de-identified subject ID, COVID-19 status, age in years and sex. Where available, HLA class I and class II types were taken from metadata supplied by the sample provider and were not determined by assay-based typing. Results and caveats for the whole study, not just this receptor: The quantity of clinical and demographic metadata differed by source and by participant and was supplied without curation.

Enrolling through a virtual design, the prospective study's participants ranged in age from roughly 18 to 90 years and lived across about two dozen United States geographic areas. To assign participants to cohorts, the prospective study relied on clinical history that participants themselves reported in a screening survey and a study questionnaire. Exposed participants had been in contact with someone with a PCR-confirmed or clinician-diagnosed COVID-19 case within 2 weeks of study entry. In the prospective study, mobile phlebotomists collected whole blood, serum and a nasopharyngeal or oropharyngeal swab from each participant. Additional blood draws and questionnaires over an approximately 2-month period could optionally be provided by prospective study participants. Before DNA extraction, prospective study blood samples were shipped either frozen or at room temperature.

This TCR came from a woman under 30 who had been exposed to COVID-19. Sequences were obtained from PBMCs or T cells enriched from blood (not recorded which). In this chain, TRBV6-1 is recombined with TRBJ1-5; the D segment could be TRBD1, given 5 matching bases. The DNA is TGTGCCAGCAGTGAAGCTGGGGGGCAGCCCCAGCATTTT. Translation gives CASSEAGGQPQHF.